Listed here are 3 T cell receptor beta chains from one sample, sequenced in a study of shared clonotypes between healthy human individuals. Naive CD8 cells lacked CD45RO, underwent positive selection for CCR7 and left out terminally differentiated effector memory CD45RA+ cells. TCRdb's table, derived via immunoSEQ multiplex PCR, lists solely in-frame clones and lacks some. The sample carries around 620,000 clones, 90% to 95% recorded once. The source material was naive CD8+ T cells sorted from blood. Receptors originate from a woman aged 25-40 years in good health.

The chain is built from TRBV19 and TRBJ2-1; 12 bases match TRBD2. CDR3 size: 15 residues. Germline V gene sequence: CDR1 LNHDA, CDR2 SQIVND (reference sequence). With V trimmed by 4 bases and J by 6 bases, 4 bases remained unmatched. The CDR3 region is CASSNLAGGPNEQFF. The DNA for the CDR3 is TGTGCCAGTAGTAATCTAGCGGGAGGGCCCAATGAGCAGTTCTTC.

The chain combines TRBV28 with TRBJ1-2; a weak D match, TRBD1 (6 bases). Trimming pared 6 bases from V and 5 bases from J, leaving 16 bases between. This CDR3 spans 14 amino acids. Germline CDR1 reads MDHEN; CDR2 reads SYDVKM. The CDR3 reads CASRPAGAGYGYTF. CDR3 sequence (DNA): TGTGCCAGCAGACCGGCAGGGGCTGGGTATGGCTACACCTTC.

The chain links TRBV6-1 to TRBJ2-7, with D possibly being TRBD1 (5 bases). This CDR3 spans 14 amino acids. Germline CDR1 and CDR2: MNHNS and SASEGT. Deletions cut 2 bases from V and 0 bases from J, with 8 bases between. CDR3 DNA: TGTGCCAGCAGTGAAACCGGACACTCCTACGAGCAGTACTTC. It codes for CASSETGHSYEQYF.